Below, 24 T cell receptor beta chains from the same sample are listed, as sequenced in a study of blood T cell repertoires in COVID-19. Assay used: immunoSEQ multiplex PCR; TCRdb lists only in-frame clones, some missing. Among more than 200,000 clones, about nine tenths were seen once, and the ten largest hold under 14%. The material sequenced was peripheral blood. The receptors shown here come from a man aged 50 or older with COVID-19, enrolled during active disease.

The chain links TRBV27 to TRBJ2-2; 8 bases agree with TRBD1. The CDR3 has 13 amino acids. Per germline, CDR1 MNHEY and CDR2 SMNVEV (reference sequence). The V segment lost 6 bases and the J segment 6 bases; nucleotides outside the gene matches: 3. The CDR3 coding sequence is TGTGCCAGCAGGACAGGGGAAGCCGGGGAGCTGTTTTTT. Its protein is CASRTGEAGELFF.

The V and J genes are TRBV5-4 and TRBJ2-7; maybe TRBD1 (5 bases). Germline CDR1 SGHNT, CDR2 YYREEE (reference sequence). This CDR3 has 14 residues. CDR3 amino acids: CATWRYGAAYEQYF. The CDR3 DNA sequence: TGTGCAACATGGCGATATGGGGCCGCCTACGAGCAGTACTTC.

The chain joins TRBV10-2 to TRBJ2-2; 14 nucleotides agree with TRBD2. The germline V gene has CDR1 WSHSY and CDR2 SAAADI. The CDR3 is 17 residues long. J gave up 7 bases and V 6 bases, and 10 bases lay outside the gene matches. The CDR3 spells CASRDPTSGRASGELFF. The CDR3 DNA is TGCGCCAGCAGGGACCCGACTAGCGGGAGGGCGAGCGGGGAGCTGTTTTTT.

This clone was observed once. The chain carries TRBV30 and TRBJ2-1, with 10 nucleotides matching TRBD2. The junction had 6 bases not matched to a gene; V was cut back by 0 bases and J by 10 bases. Germline CDR1 reads GTSNPN; CDR2 reads SVGIG (reference sequence). The CDR3 sequence is 14 residues long. Here the CDR3 reads CAWSVGLADGEQFF. CDR3 DNA sequence: TGTGCCTGGAGTGTAGGACTAGCGGACGGGGAGCAGTTCTTC.

This chain connects TRBV7-2 to TRBJ1-5; D may be TRBD1 (6 bases). This CDR3 comprises 15 residues. V was clipped by 4 bases and J by 0 bases, with 10 bases between them. Per the germline V gene, CDR1 is SGHTA and CDR2 is FQGNSA. CDR3 in DNA: TGTGCCAGCAGCTCACAGGGTTATAGCAATCAGCCCCAGCATTTT. As protein: CASSSQGYSNQPQHF.

The chain has TRBV3-1 (or the pseudogene TRBV3-2) and TRBJ2-7, with 10 bases that match TRBD1. V lost 3 bases and J lost 4; bases outside the gene matches: 9. Germline CDR1 LGHDT, CDR2 YNNKEL (reference sequence). The CDR3 totals 16 residues. CDR3 sequence (DNA): TGTGCCAGCAGCCACCACGGGACAGGGGCTTCTTACGAGCAGTACTTC. It translates to CASSHHGTGASYEQYF.

The chain has TRBV18 and TRBJ2-7; 9 bases are a match to TRBD2. Germline assignment: CDR1 KGHSH and CDR2 LQKENI. Trimming removed 2 bases from V and 3 bases from J; junction bases left unmatched: 5. This CDR3 comprises 15 residues. For the CDR3, the DNA is TGTGCCAGCTCACCATGGCATAGCGGGAGCTACGAGCAGTACTTC. It specifies CASSPWHSGSYEQYF.

This chain connects TRBV7-2 to TRBJ1-2; TRBD1 matches at 9 bases. Germline V gives CDR1 SGHTA, CDR2 FQGNSA. V dropped 5 bases and J dropped 4; count of bases not matched to a gene: 8. The CDR3 is 15 residues long. The CDR3 nucleotides read TGTGCCAGCAGCCTGACGACAGGGGGGACCTATGGCTACACCTTC. Protein: CASSLTTGGTYGYTF.

The rearrangement links TRBV7-8 to TRBJ2-1; the D gene is possibly TRBD1 (6 bases). CDR1 SGHVS and CDR2 FQNEAQ come from the germline V gene. CDR3 length: 15 amino acids. Trimming took off 5 bases at V and 3 bases at J, with 14 bases between the two ends. For the CDR3, the DNA is TGTGCCAGCAGCCCCAGGGAGACAGGCTACAATGAGCAGTTCTTC. Amino acid sequence: CASSPRETGYNEQFF. The complete variable domain, with remaining parts taken from reference TRBV7-8 and TRBJ2-1, reads GAGVSQSPRYKVAKRGQDVALRCDPISGHVSLFWYQQALGQGPEFLTYFQNEAQLDKSGLPSDRFFAERPEGSVSTLKIQRTQQEDSAVYLCASSPRETGYNEQFFGPGTRLTVL.

The genes are TRBV6-5 and TRBJ2-1, with TRBD2 matching 13 bases. CDR1 and CDR2 (germline): MNHEY, SVGAGI. The CDR3 is 15 residues long. With 5 bases clipped from V and 6 bases from J, the junction kept 4 bases outside the gene matches. The CDR3 protein is CASSQTSGRVNEQFF. The DNA of the CDR3 is TGTGCCAGCAGTCAAACTAGCGGGAGGGTCAATGAGCAGTTCTTC.

V and J are TRBV27 and TRBJ1-5; D is unclear. The CDR3 consists of 10 residues. Trimming left V 9 bases short and J 8 bases short, with 8 bases between. The germline CDR1 and CDR2 sequences are MNHEY and SMNVEV (reference sequence). The CDR3 bases are TGTGCCAGAACCACGGAGCCCCAGCATTTT. This gives the protein CARTTEPQHF.

V usage is TRBV3-1 (or the pseudogene TRBV3-2) and J usage is TRBJ1-3; D not certain. With 0 bases removed from V and 4 bases from J, the gap between germline ends came to 13 bases. In germline, CDR1 is LGHDT, CDR2 YNNKEL (reference sequence). The CDR3 loop spans 16 amino acids. The CDR3 sequence: CASSQDSSGRGNTIYF. Here the CDR3 DNA reads TGTGCCAGCAGCCAAGACTCGAGCGGTCGGGGAAACACCATATATTTT.

The rearrangement joins TRBV27 to TRBJ2-1; 7 bases agree with TRBD2. The germline CDR1 and CDR2 sequences are MNHEY and SMNVEV (reference sequence). V lost 2 bases to trimming and J lost 5 bases; unmatched junction nucleotides: 6. This CDR3 comprises 15 residues. This CDR3 is CASSLTRDYNNEQFF. The DNA for the CDR3 is TGTGCCAGCAGTTTAACCCGGGACTATAACAATGAGCAGTTCTTC.

This chain links TRBV5-8 with TRBJ2-2; TRBD1 is a possible D gene (6 bases). Germline-derived CDR1 and CDR2 are SGHTS and YDEGEE. Trimming removed 2 bases at V and 2 bases at J, with 16 bases between. CDR3 length equals 17 residues. The CDR3 nucleotides read TGTGCCAGCAGCTTCCCAGGGGCCAGCGATAACACCGGGGAGCTGTTTTTT. This encodes CASSFPGASDNTGELFF.

The chain carries TRBV10-3 and TRBJ1-1; the D is unclear. Trimming shortened V by 11 bases and J by 1 base, and 17 bases separated the two germline ends. This CDR3 spans 14 amino acids. Germline assignment: CDR1 ENHRY and CDR2 SYGVKD. The CDR3 DNA reads as TGTGCCGCAACCCGGGAAGCTTCGAACACTGAAGCTTTCTTT. Amino acid sequence: CAATREASNTEAFF.

V gene TRBV18 combines with J gene TRBJ1-3; weak D call: TRBD1 (5 bases). This CDR3 is built from 16 residues. CDR1 and CDR2 from the germline V gene are KGHSH and LQKENI. V was trimmed by 4 bases and J by 0 bases, leaving 13 bases between them. The CDR3 sequence: CASSRPPDSSGNTIYF. The CDR3 DNA reads as TGTGCCAGCTCACGGCCGCCTGACAGCTCTGGAAACACCATATATTTT.

A note on this clone: At one boundary the junction diverges from the germline segment, which might be a read error. The chain joins TRBV4-3 to TRBJ2-2; D is ambiguous. The CDR3 runs 14 residues. Germline CDR1 LGHNA, CDR2 YSLEER. The CDR3 here is CASSHLPKTGELFF. CDR3 coding DNA: TGCGCCAGCAGCCACCTACCGAAGACCGGGGAGCTGTTTTTT.

The CDR3 protein is CASSPTGTGNTGELFF. The DNA of the CDR3 is TGTGCCAGCAGCCCAACCGGGACAGGGAACACCGGGGAGCTGTTTTTT. V is TRBV5-4 and J is TRBJ2-2; 8 bases map to TRBD1. The J segment lost 1 base and the V segment lost 4 bases, leaving 6 bases of the junction unmatched. The CDR3 spans 16 residues. CDR1 and CDR2 from the germline V gene are SGHNT and YYREEE (reference sequence).

The chain has TRBV18 and TRBJ1-6; no definite D call. Germline V CDR1 and CDR2: KGHSH, LQKENI. V dropped 1 base and J dropped 9 bases, with 10 bases sitting between them. The CDR3 has 14 amino acids. The CDR3 DNA is TGTGCCAGCTCACCACTATCTGCGGGTTCACCCCTCCACTTT. It translates to CASSPLSAGSPLHF. Full variable domain (rest looked up from reference TRBV18 and TRBJ1-6): NAGVMQNPRHLVRRRGQEARLRCSPMKGHSHVYWYRQLPEEGLKFMVYLQKENIIDESGMPKERFSAEFPKEGPSILRIQQVVRGDSAAYFCASSPLSAGSPLHFGNGTRLTVT.

The V call is TRBV3-1 (or the pseudogene TRBV3-2), the J call TRBJ1-1; maybe TRBD1 (6 bases). Germline V gives CDR1 LGHDT, CDR2 YNNKEL (reference sequence). Trimming removed 5 bases from V and 6 bases from J, with 13 bases in between. The CDR3 is 13 amino acids. CDR3 sequence (DNA): TGTGCCAGCAGCTACTACCGGACAGCTGAAGCTTTCTTT. This codes for CASSYYRTAEAFF.

The V call is TRBV11-2, the J call TRBJ1-2; no clear D. CDR3 length: 14 residues. The V gene's germline CDR1 is SGHAT and CDR2 FQNNGV. V was clipped by 1 base and J by 3 bases, with 9 bases between them. CDR3 sequence: CASSLGWADYGYTF. DNA of the CDR3: TGTGCCAGCAGCTTAGGGTGGGCTGACTATGGCTACACCTTC.

This rearrangement joins TRBV28 to TRBJ1-5; a weak D match, TRBD1 (5 bases). Per the germline V gene, CDR1 is MDHEN and CDR2 is SYDVKM. The CDR3 runs 14 residues. Trimming removed 5 bases at V and 7 bases at J, with 15 bases between. The CDR3 here is CASSGGGAVQPQHF. CDR3 DNA sequence: TGTGCCAGCAGTGGGGGAGGTGCCGTACAGCCCCAGCATTTT.

The chain has TRBV9 and TRBJ1-4; the match to TRBD1 covers 11 bases. This CDR3 is built from 17 residues. Germline V CDR1 and CDR2: SGDLS, YYNGEE. Trimming removed 4 bases from V and 1 base from J; junction bases left unmatched: 6. For the CDR3, the DNA is TGTGCCAGCAGCTCCTCGGACAGGGGGCTAACTAATGAAAAACTGTTTTTT. Translation gives CASSSSDRGLTNEKLFF. Based on the CDR3 plus reference TRBV9 and TRBJ1-4, the full variable domain is DSGVTQTPKHLITATGQRVTLRCSPRSGDLSVYWYQQSLDQGLQFLIQYYNGEERAKGNILERFSAQQFPDLHSELNLSSLELGDSALYFCASSSSDRGLTNEKLFFGSGTQLSVL.

J is TRBJ2-7 and V is TRBV9, with D hard to call. CDR1 is SGDLS and CDR2 is YYNGEE in the germline V gene. The CDR3 covers 13 residues. Trimming removed 3 bases at V and 6 bases at J, with 13 bases between. The CDR3 here is CASSAAGYGEQYF. CDR3 coding DNA: TGTGCCAGCAGCGCCGCCGGGTATGGCGAGCAGTACTTC.